This T cell receptor beta chain was recovered during a study of cytomegalovirus exposure and HLA in healthy donors. About the study: Unique TCRs from HLA-typed donors, roughly 87 million of them, were held in an early data release.

This PCR relied on a set of 60 Vbeta primers and 13 Jbeta primers. Sequencing was performed with immunoSEQ multiplex PCR; in TCRdb, only in-frame clones are kept and a portion is missing. The sample carries 110,000 to 150,000 clones, nearly 85% recorded once. CDR1 is SNHLY and CDR2 is FYNNEI in the germline V gene. V was cut by 2 bases and J by 4 bases, with 18 bases left in between. The CDR3 is 16 amino acids. This clone was observed a handful of times. The chain uses TRBV2 and TRBJ2-7, with D possibly being TRBD2 (7 bases). The sequencing sample was made of PBMCs. The sequence was collected from a male donor in good health and CMV-seronegative. CDR3 bases: TGTGCCAGCAGTGAAATGACGGGGGGCCCTCCTTACGAGCAGTACTTC. This codes for CASSEMTGGPPYEQYF. Looking up the rest from reference TRBV2 and TRBJ2-7 gives the full variable domain: EPEVTQTPSHQVTQMGQEVILRCVPISNHLYFYWYRQILGQKVEFLVSFYNNEISEKSEIFDDQFSVERPDGSNFTLKIRSTKLEDSAMYFCASSEMTGGPPYEQYFGPGTRLTVT.